The 12 T cell receptor delta chains below come from one sample, sequenced in a study of γδ T cells in repeated Plasmodium falciparum infection. Gammadelta T cells were flow-sorted from PBMC into Vgamma9/Vdelta2+ and Vdelta2-negative populations for bulk analysis. TCRdb fed the multiplex PCR reads to CATT. There are some 51,000 delta-chain clones in the sample; roughly 1.9% occur only once, and approximately 25% lies in the top ten. The sample taken for sequencing was gamma-delta T cells from blood. The source is a pool of human donors (malaria-infected and uninfected, not separated).

There are many counts of this clone. TCRdb shows a much larger clone's protein in place of this DNA's translation, and the two differ at residue 15, likely through a read error; the protein shown is translated from the DNA. CDR3 nucleotides: TGTGCTCTTGGGGAAGGTTCTTTCCCTTCGTTCGTACTGGGGGGTGGATACACCGATAAACTCATCTTT. Translation gives CALGEGSFPSFVLGGGYTDKLIF. This chain connects TRDV1 to TRDJ1, with 8 bases matching TRDD3. TCRdb offers no J gene call, so here the DNA was matched to germline to obtain one. CDR3 length equals 23 residues. Germline assignment: CDR1 TSWWSYY and CDR2 QGS. V shed 2 bases, J shed 0 bases, and the junction held 26 bases outside the gene matches.

This clone occurred many times. This likely came from a read error, as a far larger clone is one base away. Other DNA sequences from this sample encode an identical CDR3 as well. The rearrangement uses TRDV1 and TRDJ1; TRDD3 matches 7 bases. J lost 4 bases, V lost 2 bases, and 34 bases had no gene match. The CDR3 totals 24 residues. CDR1 TSWWSYY and CDR2 QGS come from the germline V gene. The CDR3 is CALGEYFVFSGITVPVHQVDKLIF. As DNA, the CDR3 is TGTGCTCTTGGGGAATACTTCGTATTTTCGGGGATAACCGTCCCGGTACACCAAGTCGATAAACTCATCTTT.

On this clone itself: Given a far larger clone just one base away, this is likely a sequencing read error. The identical CDR3 is also encoded by other nucleotide sequences in the sample. The rearrangement links TRDV1 to TRDJ1; 7 bases map to TRDD3. The J gene was missing in TCRdb and was found by matching the end of the DNA to germline. The germline gives CDR1 TSWWSYY, CDR2 QGS. This CDR3 has 24 residues. The J segment lost 0 bases and the V segment lost 0 bases, leaving 28 bases of the junction unmatched. CDR3 sequence: CALGELNLEITSYWGIFYTDKLIF. CDR3 coding DNA: TGTGCTCTTGGGGAACTTAATTTGGAAATTACTTCATACTGGGGAATATTCTACACCGATAAACTCATCTTT.

This clone was found many times. The sample contains more than one DNA sequence encoding this CDR3. The CDR3 here is CACDLLGDTLTDKLIF. The CDR3 DNA is TGTGCCTGTGACTTGCTGGGGGATACTCTCACCGATAAACTCATCTTT. This sequence joins TRDV2 and TRDJ1; 11 nucleotides agree with TRDD3. CDR1 and CDR2 (germline): GEAIGNYY, EKD. The CDR3 is 16 residues long. Trimming removed 3 bases from V and 1 base from J; junction bases left unmatched: 6.

This clone was counted at least ten times. The TCRdb protein comes from a much larger clone and disagrees with this DNA's translation at residue 11, likely due to a read error; the protein given here is derived from the DNA. The CDR3 loop is CAWATGGYYGDKLIF. The CDR3 nucleotides read TGTGCCTGGGCTACTGGGGGATACTATGGGGATAAACTCATCTTT. This chain links TRDV2 with TRDJ1; 12 bases fit TRDD3. As TCRdb names no J gene, one was assigned here on the basis of a DNA match to germline. The CDR3 totals 15 residues. Trimming took 7 bases from V and 5 from J; bases not matched to a gene: 10. Germline loops: CDR1 GEAIGNYY, CDR2 EKD.

Only a few counts were recorded for this clone. Given a far larger clone just one base away, this is likely a sequencing read error. Other DNA sequences in the same sample also yield this CDR3. V gene TRDV1 combines with J gene TRDJ1, with 9 bases that match TRDD3. The J gene, left out of TCRdb, was set here by checking the DNA against germline. Germline V CDR1 and CDR2: TSWWSYY, QGS. CDR3 size: 20 residues. CDR3 sequence (DNA): TGCGCTCTTGGGGAAATACCTCCATACTGGGGGACCTACTACACCGATAAACTCATCTTT. Protein product: CALGEIPPYWGTYYTDKLIF.

Many counts were recorded for this clone. The protein recorded in TCRdb matches a much larger clone and deviates from this DNA's translation at residue 14, suggesting a read error; the protein here is obtained by translating the DNA. V gene assignment gives TRDV2, but the J gene was left uncalled. Germline lookup yields CDR1 GEAIGNYY and CDR2 EKD. The CDR3 has 15 residues. The CDR3 protein is CACDTVQRNTDKLTF. The CDR3 nucleotides read TGTGCCTGTGACACCGTCCAGCGTAACACCGATAAACTCACCTTT.

In regard to this clone: This probably arose from a read error, given a far larger clone one base away. Other DNA sequences in the same sample also yield this CDR3. V gene TRDV3 combines with J gene TRDJ1; 12 positions match TRDD3. The J gene was not available in TCRdb and was assigned here by matching the DNA to germline segments. The germline V gene has CDR1 TVYSNPD and CDR2 GDNSRS (reference sequence). The ends lost 4 bases at V and 3 bases at J; junction bases unmatched: 27. The CDR3 runs 21 residues. CDR3 in DNA: TGTGCCTCCGTGCGGAGGTCTACTGGGGGATACTATAAACTATCGGCCGATAAACTCATCTTT. Its translation is CASVRRSTGGYYKLSADKLIF.

There are many counts of this clone. The DNA for the CDR3 is TGTGCTCTTGGGGAACTATTTCATCCTAATGCCCAACTGGGGGGCACCGATAAACTCATCTTT. Its protein is CALGELFHPNAQLGGTDKLIF. The chain carries TRDV1 and TRDJ1, with 8 bases matching TRDD3. TCRdb records no J gene; here it was assigned by comparing the DNA to germline. V gave up 0 bases and J gave up 1 base; unmatched junction bases: 19. This CDR3 region has 21 residues. Germline lookup yields CDR1 TSWWSYY and CDR2 QGS.

Of note for this clone: A far larger clone is one base from this, pointing to a likely read error. Different DNA sequences within this sample yield the same CDR3. The chain uses TRDV3 and TRDJ1; D possibly corresponds to TRDD2 (6 bases). The J gene is absent in TCRdb and was assigned here via DNA matching to germline. Germline loops: CDR1 TVYSNPD, CDR2 GDNSRS (reference sequence). This CDR3 comprises 21 residues. Trimming took off 5 bases at V and 0 bases at J, with 37 bases between the two ends. This CDR3 reads CATLKTVILPGWCPYTDKLIF. For the CDR3, the DNA is TGTGCCACGCTCAAAACCGTTATCCTACCGGGCTGGTGCCCATACACCGATAAACTCATCTTT.

About this clone: The protein recorded in TCRdb matches a much larger clone and deviates from this DNA's translation at residue 5, suggesting a read error; the protein here is obtained by translating the DNA. The chain is built from TRDV2 and TRDJ3, with 7 bases matching TRDD3. In the absence of a J gene in TCRdb, the DNA was matched to germline to assign it here. The germline gives CDR1 GEAIGNYY, CDR2 EKD. The junction had 16 bases not matched to a gene; V was cut back by 3 bases and J by 0 bases. This CDR3 comprises 21 residues. The chain's CDR3 is CACDAVLGSPPSSWDTRQMFF. The CDR3 coding sequence is TGTGCCTGTGACGCGGTACTGGGGTCACCTCCTAGCTCCTGGGACACCCGACAGATGTTTTTC.

This clone was counted a few times. TCRdb records a much larger clone's protein for this DNA, with a difference at residue 13 that likely arises from a read error; the protein given is the translation of the DNA. J is TRDJ1 and V is TRDV2; 11 nucleotides match TRDD3. Since TCRdb gives no J gene, matching the DNA to germline was used here to assign it. Germline V gene lookup returns CDR1 GEAIGNYY and CDR2 EKD. This CDR3 has 17 amino acids. The CDR3 nucleotides are TGTGCCTGTGACACTCTGGGGGATACTTCGTACACCGCTAAACTCATCTTT. Translating it yields CACDTLGDTSYTAKLIF.